The 9 T cell receptor beta chains below were found in one sample sequenced in a study of response to subunit inactivated influenza vaccine. TCRdb fed the RT-PCR reads into MiXCR, producing one record per CDR3 protein. The sample has hundreds of thousands of distinct CDR3 sequences, 14% seen once. Specimen: PBMCs from blood, collected 14 days before vaccination. These receptors were obtained from a man aged 50-60 years who received an inactivated influenza vaccine.

This clonotype showed up just a few times. The chain has TRBV27 and TRBJ2-3; TRBD2 matches at 11 bases. This CDR3 has 16 amino acids. With V trimmed by 5 bases and J by 2 bases, 6 bases remained unmatched. Germline V gene data show CDR1 as MNHEY and CDR2 as SMNVEV (reference sequence). The CDR3 protein is CASSATSGGLTDTQYF. CDR3 nucleotide sequence: TGTGCCAGCAGTGCTACTAGCGGGGGACTCACAGATACGCAGTATTTT.

This clonotype was observed a handful of times. This chain connects TRBV11-2 to TRBJ2-7, with TRBD2 matching over 10 bases. Germline CDR1 and CDR2: SGHAT and FQNNGV. This CDR3 is built from 19 residues. V shed 1 base, J shed 0 bases, and the junction held 12 bases outside the gene matches. CDR3 residues: CASSLVAGASGGYSYEQYF. Written as DNA, the CDR3 is TGTGCCAGCAGCTTAGTAGCAGGGGCTAGCGGGGGATACTCCTACGAGCAGTACTTC.

The rearrangement joins TRBV29-1 to TRBJ2-7; 8 bases are shared with TRBD1. This CDR3 is built from 13 residues. The J segment lost 1 base and the V segment lost 4 bases, leaving 3 bases of the junction unmatched. Germline-derived CDR1 and CDR2 are SQVTM and ANQGSEA. CDR3 coding DNA: TGCAGCGTTGGTGGGGACAGGTCCTACGAGCAGTACTTC. Amino acids: CSVGGDRSYEQYF.

This clonotype has more than one count but fewer than ten. J is TRBJ2-3 and V is TRBV28, with D possibly matching TRBD2 (7 bases). Germline assignment: CDR1 MDHEN and CDR2 SYDVKM. The CDR3 runs 16 residues. Trimming left V 2 bases short and J 2 bases short, with 14 bases between. The CDR3 bases are TGTGCCAGCAGTTTAGGGGGGGCTCGTATCACAGATACGCAGTATTTT. This encodes CASSLGGARITDTQYF.

This clonotype turned up a few times. The rearrangement uses TRBV7-3 and TRBJ2-1; a weak D match, TRBD1 (6 bases). CDR3 size: 18 residues. V lost 6 bases, J lost 5 bases, and 26 bases lay in between. The germline CDR1 and CDR2 sequences are SGHTA and FQGTGA. In DNA, the CDR3 is TGTGCCAGCAGTCTAAGGGGGACATACGGGTTAGGTGACAATGAGCAGTTCTTC. This sequence encodes CASSLRGTYGLGDNEQFF.

This clonotype appeared a few times. J is TRBJ2-1 and V is TRBV24-1; maybe TRBD1 (5 bases). Germline V gene lookup returns CDR1 KGHDR and CDR2 SFDVKD. Trimming shortened V by 4 bases and J by 8 bases, and 20 bases separated the two germline ends. The CDR3 is 16 residues long. DNA of the CDR3: TGTGCCACCAGTGAGGGTGGGGCTAAGGCTTTCGATGAGCAGTTCTTC. Translating gives CATSEGGAKAFDEQFF.

The table lists this clonotype with a few counts. The rearrangement links TRBV12-3 or TRBV12-4 to TRBJ1-5; D is perhaps TRBD1 (6 bases). CDR3 length: 16 residues. V gave up 3 bases and J gave up 5 bases, with 17 bases separating them. The CDR3 loop is CASSFGGRGADQPQHF. For the CDR3, the DNA is TGTGCCAGCAGTTTTGGTGGGAGGGGGGCAGATCAGCCCCAGCATTTT.

Ten or more counts support this clonotype. The chain recombines TRBV7-2 with TRBJ2-3; TRBD1 matches at 10 bases. Germline V gene data show CDR1 as SGHTA and CDR2 as FQGNSA. V trimming: 4 bases; J trimming: 3 bases; junction bases outside the gene matches: 4. CDR3 size: 15 residues. CDR3 nucleotide sequence: TGTGCCAGCAGCTGGAGGACAGGGGGGACAGATACGCAGTATTTT. Its translation: CASSWRTGGTDTQYF.

Only a few counts were recorded for this clonotype. The gene calls are TRBV6-1 and TRBJ2-1, with 11 nucleotides matching TRBD2. The CDR3 has 15 residues. CDR1 is MNHNS, CDR2 SASEGT, per germline. Trimming at V came to 7 bases and at J to 4 bases, leaving 6 bases not matched to a gene. The CDR3 sequence is CASKDSGGGYNEQFF. Here the CDR3 DNA reads TGTGCCAGCAAGGATAGCGGGGGGGGTTACAATGAGCAGTTCTTC.